This T cell receptor (beta chain) was retrieved from a study of cytomegalovirus exposure and HLA in healthy donors. Study-level findings and limits: A classifier reportedly called cytomegalovirus status with high sensitivity and specificity. In a later analysis, first-cohort TCR clusters were found to tend to co-occur in the approximately 120 validation repertoires. Researchers catalogued about 150 TCR beta chains as cytomegalovirus-associated. There were some public TCRs occurring in many donors, but most TCR sequences were rare.

Method: immunoSEQ multiplex PCR; TCRdb's copy keeps in-frame clones and lacks some. The table shows roughly 250,000 clones, with 90% occurring only once. The CDR3 has 13 residues. V lost 0 bases to trimming and J lost 5 bases, with 8 bases between them. Germline V CDR1 and CDR2: SGDLS, YYNGEE. To note about this clone: The target antigen is unknown.

The chain is built from TRBV9 and TRBJ2-5; D unresolved. The sequenced sample consisted of PBMCs. The sequence was obtained from a woman between 18 and 29 years old in good health and CMV-seronegative. The CDR3 protein is CASSVGSTETQYF. The CDR3 DNA follows: TGTGCCAGCAGCGTAGGTAGTACGGAGACCCAGTACTTC.